This T cell receptor beta chain stems from a study of T cells in Graves' hyperthyroidism and ophthalmopathy. Whole-study context: Prior to any treatment, at the point of initial diagnosis, peripheral blood was collected.

RNA transcripts provided the source from which TCR beta CDR3 regions were amplified. The HTBI primer set served for first-round RT-PCR of the TCR CDR3. TCRdb called the multiplex PCR reads again in MiXCR, with one record for every CDR3 protein. The repertoire holds some 580,000 distinct CDR3 sequences, with roughly 15% as singletons. This clonotype was seen many times. What it binds is not known. Study outcomes and limitations: Ophthalmopathy was predicted by the model a median of roughly 6.7 months ahead of onset. Ophthalmopathy was distinguished from stable hyperthyroidism by 13 V-J signatures.

This TCR was sampled from a woman in her thirties or forties with Graves' ophthalmopathy. The sequencing sample was made of blood.

The CDR3 nucleotides are TGTGCCAGCGCGACAGAACCGAACACTGAAGCTTTCTTT. This translates into CASATEPNTEAFF. V is TRBV2 and J is TRBJ1-1, with D possibly being TRBD1 (5 bases). The CDR3 contains 13 residues. Trimming took off 8 bases at V and 1 base at J, with 11 bases between the two ends. Germline values: CDR1 SNHLY, CDR2 FYNNEI.